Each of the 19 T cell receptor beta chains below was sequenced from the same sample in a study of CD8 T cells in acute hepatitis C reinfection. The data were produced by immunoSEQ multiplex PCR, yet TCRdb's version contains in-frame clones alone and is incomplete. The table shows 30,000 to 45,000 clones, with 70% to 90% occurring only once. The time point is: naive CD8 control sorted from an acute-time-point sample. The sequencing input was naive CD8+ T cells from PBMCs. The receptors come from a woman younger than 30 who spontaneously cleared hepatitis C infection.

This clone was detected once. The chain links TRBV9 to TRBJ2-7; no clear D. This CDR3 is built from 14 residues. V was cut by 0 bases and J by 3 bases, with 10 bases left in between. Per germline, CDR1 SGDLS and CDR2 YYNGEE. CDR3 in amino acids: CASSVDPDIYEQYF. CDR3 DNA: TGTGCCAGCAGCGTAGACCCAGACATCTACGAGCAGTACTTC.

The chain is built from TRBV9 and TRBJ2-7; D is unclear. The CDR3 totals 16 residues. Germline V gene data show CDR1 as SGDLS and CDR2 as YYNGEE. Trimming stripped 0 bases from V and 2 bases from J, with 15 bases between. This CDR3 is CASSVGGSPLTYEQYF. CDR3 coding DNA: TGTGCCAGCAGCGTAGGAGGTAGTCCCCTAACCTACGAGCAGTACTTC.

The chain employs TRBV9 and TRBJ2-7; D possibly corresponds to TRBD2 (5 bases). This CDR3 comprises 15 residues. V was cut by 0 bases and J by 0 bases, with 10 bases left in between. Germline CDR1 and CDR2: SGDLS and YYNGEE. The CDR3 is CASSVGVGSSYEQYF. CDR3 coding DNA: TGTGCCAGCAGCGTAGGTGTAGGGAGCTCCTACGAGCAGTACTTC.

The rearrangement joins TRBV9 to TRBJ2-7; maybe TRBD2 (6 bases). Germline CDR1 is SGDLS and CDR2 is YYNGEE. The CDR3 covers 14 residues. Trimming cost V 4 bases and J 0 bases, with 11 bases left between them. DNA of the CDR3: TGTGCCAGCAGCCCGGGGACTTCCTCCTACGAGCAGTACTTC. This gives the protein CASSPGTSSYEQYF.

The CDR3: CASSVIGGLGNEQFF. The DNA for the CDR3 is TGTGCCAGCAGTGTCATTGGGGGCTTGGGCAATGAGCAGTTCTTC. J is TRBJ2-1 and V is TRBV6-1; a possible D gene is TRBD1 (6 bases). The germline V gene encodes CDR1 MNHNS and CDR2 SASEGT. The CDR3 totals 15 residues. The germline V and J ends were trimmed by 4 bases and 6 bases, with 16 bases remaining between them.

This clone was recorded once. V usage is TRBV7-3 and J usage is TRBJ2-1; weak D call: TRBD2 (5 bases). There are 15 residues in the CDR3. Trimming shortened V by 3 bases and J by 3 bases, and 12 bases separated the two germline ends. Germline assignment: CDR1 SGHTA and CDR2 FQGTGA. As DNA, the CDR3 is TGTGCCAGCAGCTTCGCCCCGAGGGTCTACAATGAGCAGTTCTTC. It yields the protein CASSFAPRVYNEQFF.

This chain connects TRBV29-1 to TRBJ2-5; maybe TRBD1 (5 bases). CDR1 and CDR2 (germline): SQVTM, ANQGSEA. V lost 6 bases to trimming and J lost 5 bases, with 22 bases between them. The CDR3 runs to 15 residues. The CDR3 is CSVADVGAGLETQYF. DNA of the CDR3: TGCAGCGTGGCCGACGTAGGGGCTGGGCTCGAGACCCAGTACTTC.

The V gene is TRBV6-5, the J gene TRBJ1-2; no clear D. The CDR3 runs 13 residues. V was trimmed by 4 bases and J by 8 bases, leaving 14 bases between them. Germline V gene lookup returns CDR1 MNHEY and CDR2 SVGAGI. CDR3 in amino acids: CASSFRTVWGYTF. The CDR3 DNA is TGTGCCAGCAGTTTCCGGACGGTTTGGGGCTACACCTTC.

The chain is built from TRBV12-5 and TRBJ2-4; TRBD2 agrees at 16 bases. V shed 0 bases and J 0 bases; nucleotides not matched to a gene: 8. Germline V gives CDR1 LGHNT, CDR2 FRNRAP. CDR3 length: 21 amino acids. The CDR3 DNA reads TGTGCTAGTGGTTTGGTACTGGGGACTAGCGGGAGGGCCTCAGCCAAAAACATTCAGTACTTC. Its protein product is CASGLVLGTSGRASAKNIQYF.

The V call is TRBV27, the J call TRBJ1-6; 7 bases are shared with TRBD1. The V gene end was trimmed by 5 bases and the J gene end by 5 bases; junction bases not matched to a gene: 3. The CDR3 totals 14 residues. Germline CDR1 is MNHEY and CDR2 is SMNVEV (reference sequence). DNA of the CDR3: TGTGCCAGCAGTCCGGGACAGAATAATTCACCCCTCCACTTT. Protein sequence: CASSPGQNNSPLHF.

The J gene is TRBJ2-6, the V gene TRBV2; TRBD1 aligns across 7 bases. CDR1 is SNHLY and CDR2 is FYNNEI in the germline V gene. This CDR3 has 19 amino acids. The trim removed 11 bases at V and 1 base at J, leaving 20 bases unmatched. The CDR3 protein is CALIGGSTGVKSGANVLTF. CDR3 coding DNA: TGTGCCCTCATCGGCGGCAGTACAGGGGTGAAGTCTGGGGCCAACGTCCTGACTTTC.

This CDR3 reads CASIGRLEGFGETQYF. The CDR3 bases are TGCGCCAGCATCGGCCGATTGGAAGGATTCGGGGAGACCCAGTACTTC. The gene calls are TRBV10-2 and TRBJ2-5; D remains unclear. The length of the CDR3 is 16 residues. Germline V CDR1 and CDR2: WSHSY, SAAADI. Trimming cost V 7 bases and J 5 bases, with 23 bases left between them.

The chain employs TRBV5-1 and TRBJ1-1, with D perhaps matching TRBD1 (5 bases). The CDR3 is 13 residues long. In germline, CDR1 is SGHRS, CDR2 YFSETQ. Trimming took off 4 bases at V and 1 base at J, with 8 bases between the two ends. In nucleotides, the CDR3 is TGCGCCAGCAGCCCGAGGGGGAACACTGAAGCTTTCTTT. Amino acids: CASSPRGNTEAFF.

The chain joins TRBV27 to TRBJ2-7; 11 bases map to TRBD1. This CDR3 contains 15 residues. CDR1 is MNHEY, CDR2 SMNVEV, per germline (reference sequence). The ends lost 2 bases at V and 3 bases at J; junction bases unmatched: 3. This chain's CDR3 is CASSLTGTGGYEQYF. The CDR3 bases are TGTGCCAGCAGTTTAACCGGGACAGGGGGCTACGAGCAGTACTTC.

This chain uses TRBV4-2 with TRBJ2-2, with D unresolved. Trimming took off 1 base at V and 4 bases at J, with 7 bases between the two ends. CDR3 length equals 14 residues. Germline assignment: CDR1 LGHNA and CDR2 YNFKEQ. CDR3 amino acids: CASSQVISTGELFF. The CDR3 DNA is TGTGCCAGCAGCCAAGTTATATCCACCGGGGAGCTGTTTTTT.

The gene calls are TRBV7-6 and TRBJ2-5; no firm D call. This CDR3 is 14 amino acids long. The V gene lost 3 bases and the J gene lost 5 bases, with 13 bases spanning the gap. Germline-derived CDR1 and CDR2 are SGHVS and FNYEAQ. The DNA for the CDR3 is TGTGCCAGCAGCTTCGAAGTGGCTTATGAGACCCAGTACTTC. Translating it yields CASSFEVAYETQYF.

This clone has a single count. The CDR3 region is CATETGTGEETQYF. The CDR3 DNA is TGTGCCACAGAAACCGGGACAGGCGAAGAGACCCAGTACTTC. This chain joins TRBV2 and TRBJ2-5; 8 bases fit TRBD1. After removal of 10 bases from V and 3 bases from J, the junction contained 10 bases not matched to a gene. The germline V gene encodes CDR1 SNHLY and CDR2 FYNNEI. This CDR3 is built from 14 residues. Together with reference TRBV2 and TRBJ2-5, the CDR3 gives the full variable domain: EPEVTQTPSHQVTQMGQEVILRCVPISNHLYFYWYRQILGQKVEFLVSFYNNEISEKSEIFDDQFSVERPDGSNFTLKIRSTKLEDSAMYFCATETGTGEETQYFGPGTRLLVL.

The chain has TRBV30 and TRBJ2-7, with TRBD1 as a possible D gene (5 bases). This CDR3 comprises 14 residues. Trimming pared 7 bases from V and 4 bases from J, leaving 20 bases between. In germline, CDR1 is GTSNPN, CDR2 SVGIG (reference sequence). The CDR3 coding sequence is TGTGCCTACTTAGGGGAAGGCCTAGGTTACGAGCAGTACTTC. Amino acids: CAYLGEGLGYEQYF. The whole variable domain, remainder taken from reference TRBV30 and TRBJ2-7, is SQTIHQWPATLVQPVGSPLSLECTVEGTSNPNLYWYRQAAGRGLQLLFYSVGIGQISSEVPQNLSASRPQDRQFILSSKKLLLSDSGFYLCAYLGEGLGYEQYFGPGTRLTVT.

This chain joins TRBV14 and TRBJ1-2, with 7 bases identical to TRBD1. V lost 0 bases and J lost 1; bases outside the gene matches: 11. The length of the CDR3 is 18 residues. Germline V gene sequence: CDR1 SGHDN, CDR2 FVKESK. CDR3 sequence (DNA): TGTGCCAGCAGCCAAGAGCAAACCATGACAGGGAGTAACTATGGCTACACCTTC. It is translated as CASSQEQTMTGSNYGYTF. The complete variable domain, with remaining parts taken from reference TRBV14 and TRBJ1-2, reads EAGVTQFPSHSVIEKGQTVTLRCDPISGHDNLYWYRRVMGKEIKFLLHFVKESKQDESGMPNNRFLAERTGGTYSTLKVQPAELEDSGVYFCASSQEQTMTGSNYGYTFGSGTRLTVV.